These T cell receptor beta chains were read from a single sample in a study of vaccination effects on CD4 cells after COVID-19. These receptors are not linked to any known antigen. Sequenced by immunoSEQ multiplex PCR; TCRdb stores in-frame clones only, minus some. Here the sample spans about 70,000 clones, over 60% being singletons. The input for sequencing was CD4+ T cells from PBMCs cultured with HIV peptides, taken before COVID-19 vaccination. The receptor source for this set is a human donor who had a prior SARS-CoV-2 infection. CDR3s include the opening cysteine and the closing phenylalanine or tryptophan. Each record gives: D gene, V gene, J gene, clone size, CDR3 DNA, CDR3 protein. The D gene is left open where the match is weak. Expanded clones get a size class; other rows say once, few or many, or leave the size out.

d_call: NA; v_call: TRBV30; j_call: TRBJ2-3; clone_size: NA; cdr3_nt: TGTGCCTGGAACCCAATTATCTCCCTGATGACGCAGTATTTT; cdr3_aa: CAWNPIISLMTQYF
d_call: NA; v_call: TRBV9; j_call: TRBJ2-1; clone_size: NA; cdr3_nt: TGTGCCAGCAGCGTAGATCAGAGCTGGGCCTTCGGTGAGCAGTTCTTC; cdr3_aa: CASSVDQSWAFGEQFF
d_call: NA; v_call: TRBV6-1; j_call: TRBJ1-2; clone_size: NA; cdr3_nt: TGTGCCAGCAGTGAAATTTCCGGAAGTGTAAATGGCTACACCTTC; cdr3_aa: CASSEISGSVNGYTF
d_call: TRBD1; v_call: TRBV6-2/TRBV6-3; j_call: TRBJ1-1; clone_size: NA; cdr3_nt: TGTGCCAGCAGTTACTCGGTCCCGGGACAGGGGGTGAACACTGAAGCTTTCTTT; cdr3_aa: CASSYSVPGQGVNTEAFF
d_call: NA; v_call: TRBV12-2; j_call: TRBJ1-4; clone_size: NA; cdr3_nt: TGTGCAAGTCGCTTAAGTACAGCTCCCGGTACTAATGAAAAACTGTTTTTT; cdr3_aa: CASRLSTAPGTNEKLFF
d_call: TRBD2; v_call: TRBV6-5; j_call: TRBJ2-7; clone_size: once; cdr3_nt: TGTGCCAGCAGACGACTAGCGGGGTTAGTCTACGAGCAGTACTTC; cdr3_aa: CASRRLAGLVYEQYF
d_call: TRBD1; v_call: TRBV11-3; j_call: TRBJ1-6; clone_size: once; cdr3_nt: TGTGCCAGCAGCCTCGGACAGGGGAATTCACCCCTCCACTTT; cdr3_aa: CASSLGQGNSPLHF
d_call: NA; v_call: TRBV7-9; j_call: TRBJ1-3; clone_size: NA; cdr3_nt: TGTGCCAGCAGGTTATCCCCTGGAAACACCATATATTTT; cdr3_aa: CASRLSPGNTIYF
d_call: NA; v_call: TRBV6-5; j_call: TRBJ1-2; clone_size: NA; cdr3_nt: TGTGCCAGCAGTTACCTAGCCCAACTTTCCTATGGCTACACCTTC; cdr3_aa: CASSYLAQLSYGYTF
d_call: TRBD1; v_call: TRBV6-5; j_call: TRBJ1-5; clone_size: NA; cdr3_nt: TGTGCCAGCAGGGTGACAGGGTTGTTGCCCCAGCATTTT; cdr3_aa: CASRVTGLLPQHF